This T cell receptor (beta chain) emerged from a study of T-cell memory formation after mild COVID-19. Overall study: Across donors, TCR clusters were largely donor specific. The study, taken as a whole, reports: Chiefly within CM and EM were the contracting CD4+ clones; CD8+ ones were within EMRA. Balance between CD4 and CD8 was seen in clones contracting day 15 to 85, and a CD4+ lean was seen in later expanders.

Germline CDR1 and CDR2: DFQATT and SNEGSKA (reference sequence). The CDR3 has 12 amino acids. On this clonotype: The antigen is undetermined.

It was 5'RACE with constant-segment primers that produced the TCR alpha and TCR beta cDNA libraries, which carried sample barcodes and UMIs. Using its own MiXCR run on the 5' RACE reads, TCRdb lists one record per CDR3 protein. The sample holds under 400,000 distinct CDR3 sequences; around 30% are singletons and the top ten take about 14%. The rearrangement uses TRBV20-1 and TRBJ2-2, with 8 nucleotides matching TRBD1. The receptor was isolated from an adult woman who had mild COVID-19 (a few samples of this study predate the infection). Cell type and time point are not known. The sequencing sample was made of PBMCs or a T cell subset sorted from them (not recorded which). The CDR3, as DNA: TGCTCGGGACAGGCGGACACCGGGGAGCTGTTTTTT. Its protein product is CSGQADTGELFF.